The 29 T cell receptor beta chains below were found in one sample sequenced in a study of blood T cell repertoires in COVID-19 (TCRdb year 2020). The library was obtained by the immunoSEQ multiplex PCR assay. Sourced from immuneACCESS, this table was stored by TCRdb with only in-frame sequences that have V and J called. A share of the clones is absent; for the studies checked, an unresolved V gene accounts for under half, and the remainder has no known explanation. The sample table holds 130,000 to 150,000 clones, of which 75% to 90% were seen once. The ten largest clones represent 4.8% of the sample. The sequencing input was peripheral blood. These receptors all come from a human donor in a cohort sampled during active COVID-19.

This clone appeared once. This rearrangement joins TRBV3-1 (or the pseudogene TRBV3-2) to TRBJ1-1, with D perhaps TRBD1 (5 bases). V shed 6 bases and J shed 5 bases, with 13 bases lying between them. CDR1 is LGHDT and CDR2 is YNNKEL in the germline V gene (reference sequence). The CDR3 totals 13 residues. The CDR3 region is CASRIRGETEAFF. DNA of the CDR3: TGTGCCAGCAGGATACGGGGGGAAACTGAAGCTTTCTTT.

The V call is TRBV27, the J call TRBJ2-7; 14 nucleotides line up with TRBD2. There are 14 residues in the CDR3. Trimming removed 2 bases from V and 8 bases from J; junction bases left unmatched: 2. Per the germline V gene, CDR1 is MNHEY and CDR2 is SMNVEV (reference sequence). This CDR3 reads CASSLGTSGGQQYF. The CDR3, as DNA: TGTGCCAGCAGTTTAGGGACTAGCGGGGGCCAGCAGTACTTC.

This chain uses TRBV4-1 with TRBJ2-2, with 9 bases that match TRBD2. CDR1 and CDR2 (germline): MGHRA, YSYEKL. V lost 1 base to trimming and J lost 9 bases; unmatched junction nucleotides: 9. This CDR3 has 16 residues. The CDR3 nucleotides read TGCGCCAGCAGCCAAGCGGGACTAGCAGGGGCGCGGGAGCTGTTTTTT. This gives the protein CASSQAGLAGARELFF.

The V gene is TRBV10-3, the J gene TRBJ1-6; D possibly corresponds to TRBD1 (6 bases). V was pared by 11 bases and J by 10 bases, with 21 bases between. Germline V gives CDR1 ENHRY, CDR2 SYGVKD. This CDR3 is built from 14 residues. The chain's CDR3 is CASRPQGGNSPLHF. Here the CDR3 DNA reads TGTGCCTCCCGCCCGCAAGGGGGTAACTCACCCCTCCACTTT.

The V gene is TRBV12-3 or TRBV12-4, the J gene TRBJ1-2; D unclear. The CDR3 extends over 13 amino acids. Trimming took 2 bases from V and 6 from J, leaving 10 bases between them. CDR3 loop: CASSLRQTNGYTF. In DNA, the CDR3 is TGTGCCAGCAGTTTAAGGCAGACAAATGGCTACACCTTC.

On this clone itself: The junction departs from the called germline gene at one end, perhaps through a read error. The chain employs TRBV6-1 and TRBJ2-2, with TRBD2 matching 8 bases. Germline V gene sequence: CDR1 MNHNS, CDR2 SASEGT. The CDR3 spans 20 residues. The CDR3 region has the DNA TGTGCCAGCAGGGAAGGAGGGGTCCGGGGGGGCGACGCGAACACCGGGGAGCTGTTTTTT. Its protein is CASREGGVRGGDANTGELFF.

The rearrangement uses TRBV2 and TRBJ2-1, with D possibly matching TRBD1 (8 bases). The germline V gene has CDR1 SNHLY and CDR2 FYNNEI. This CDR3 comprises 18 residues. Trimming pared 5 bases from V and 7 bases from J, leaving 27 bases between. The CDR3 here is CASSYRGGPDIWTNEQFF. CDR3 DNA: TGTGCCAGCAGTTACAGGGGGGGTCCCGACATATGGACTAATGAGCAGTTCTTC. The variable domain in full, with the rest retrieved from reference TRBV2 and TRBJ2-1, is EPEVTQTPSHQVTQMGQEVILRCVPISNHLYFYWYRQILGQKVEFLVSFYNNEISEKSEIFDDQFSVERPDGSNFTLKIRSTKLEDSAMYFCASSYRGGPDIWTNEQFFGPGTRLTVL.

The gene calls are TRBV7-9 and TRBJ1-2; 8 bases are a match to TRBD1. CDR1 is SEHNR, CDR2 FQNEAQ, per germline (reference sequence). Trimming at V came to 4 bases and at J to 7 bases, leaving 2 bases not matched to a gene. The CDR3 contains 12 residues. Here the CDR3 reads CASSSGGGGYTF. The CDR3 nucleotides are TGTGCCAGCAGCTCAGGGGGCGGTGGCTACACCTTC.

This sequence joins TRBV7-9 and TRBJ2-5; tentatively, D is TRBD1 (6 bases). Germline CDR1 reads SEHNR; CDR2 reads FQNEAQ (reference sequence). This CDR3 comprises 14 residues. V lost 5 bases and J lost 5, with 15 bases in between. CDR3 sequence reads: CASSHQGREETQYF. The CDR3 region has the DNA TGTGCCAGCAGCCATCAGGGGCGCGAGGAGACCCAGTACTTC.

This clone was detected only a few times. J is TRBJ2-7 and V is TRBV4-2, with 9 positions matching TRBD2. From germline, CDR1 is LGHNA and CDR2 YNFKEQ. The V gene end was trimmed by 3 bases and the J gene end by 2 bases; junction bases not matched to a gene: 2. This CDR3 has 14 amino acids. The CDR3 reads CASSQPSGAYEQYF. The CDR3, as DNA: TGTGCCAGCAGCCAGCCTAGCGGGGCCTACGAGCAGTACTTC.

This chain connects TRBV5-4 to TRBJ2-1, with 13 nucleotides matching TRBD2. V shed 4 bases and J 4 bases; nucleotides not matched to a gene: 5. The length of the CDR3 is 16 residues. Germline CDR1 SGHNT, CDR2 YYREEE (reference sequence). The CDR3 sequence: CASSETSGRVYNEQFF. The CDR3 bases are TGTGCCAGCAGCGAAACTAGCGGGAGGGTTTACAATGAGCAGTTCTTC.

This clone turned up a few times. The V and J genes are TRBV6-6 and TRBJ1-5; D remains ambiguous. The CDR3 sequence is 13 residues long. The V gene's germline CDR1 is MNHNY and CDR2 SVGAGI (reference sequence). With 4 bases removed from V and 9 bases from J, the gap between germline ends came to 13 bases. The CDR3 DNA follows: TGTGCCAGCAGTTCCACCCCGGGAGCGCCCCAGCATTTT. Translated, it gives CASSSTPGAPQHF.

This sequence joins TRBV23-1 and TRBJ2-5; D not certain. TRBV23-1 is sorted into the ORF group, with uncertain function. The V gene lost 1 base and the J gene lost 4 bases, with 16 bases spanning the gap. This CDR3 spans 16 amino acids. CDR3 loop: CASSQFFRRPGETQYF. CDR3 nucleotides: TGCGCCAGCAGTCAATTCTTCCGCCGACCGGGAGAGACCCAGTACTTC.

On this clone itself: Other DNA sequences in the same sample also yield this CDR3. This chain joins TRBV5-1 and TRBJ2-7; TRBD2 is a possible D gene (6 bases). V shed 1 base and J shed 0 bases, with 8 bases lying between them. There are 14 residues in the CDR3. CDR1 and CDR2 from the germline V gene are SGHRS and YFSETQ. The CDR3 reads CASSLSGSSYEQYF. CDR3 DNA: TGCGCCAGCAGCTTGTCCGGGAGCTCCTACGAGCAGTACTTC.

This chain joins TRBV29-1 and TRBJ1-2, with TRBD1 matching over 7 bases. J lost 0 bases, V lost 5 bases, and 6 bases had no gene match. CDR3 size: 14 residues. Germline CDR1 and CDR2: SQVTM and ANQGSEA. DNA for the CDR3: TGCAGCGTTTTGACAGGGCCAACTAACTATGGCTACACCTTC. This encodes CSVLTGPTNYGYTF.

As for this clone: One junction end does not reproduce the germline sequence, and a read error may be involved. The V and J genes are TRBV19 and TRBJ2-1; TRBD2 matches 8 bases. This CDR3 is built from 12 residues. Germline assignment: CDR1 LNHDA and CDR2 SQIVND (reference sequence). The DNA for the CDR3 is TGTGCCAGTAGTATAGAGCGGGAGGTCCCCCTCTTC. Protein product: CASSIEREVPLF.

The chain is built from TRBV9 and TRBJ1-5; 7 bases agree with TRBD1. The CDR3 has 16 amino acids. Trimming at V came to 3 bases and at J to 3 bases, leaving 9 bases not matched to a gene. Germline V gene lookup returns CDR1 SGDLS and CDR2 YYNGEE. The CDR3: CASSATGSPPNQPQHF. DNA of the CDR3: TGTGCCAGCAGCGCGACAGGGTCTCCCCCCAATCAGCCCCAGCATTTT.

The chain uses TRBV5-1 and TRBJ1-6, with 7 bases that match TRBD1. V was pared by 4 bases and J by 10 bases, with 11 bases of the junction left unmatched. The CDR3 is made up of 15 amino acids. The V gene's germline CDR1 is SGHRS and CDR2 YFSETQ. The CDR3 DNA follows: TGCGCCAGCAGCAAAGAAACAGGGGTGGTCTCACCCCTCCACTTT. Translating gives CASSKETGVVSPLHF.

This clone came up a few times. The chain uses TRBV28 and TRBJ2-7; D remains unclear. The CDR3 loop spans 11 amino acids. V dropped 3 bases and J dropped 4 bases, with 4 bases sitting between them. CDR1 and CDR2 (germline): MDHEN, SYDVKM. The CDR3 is CASSLEYEQYF. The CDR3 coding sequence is TGTGCCAGCAGTTTGGAGTACGAGCAGTACTTC.

The CDR3 nucleotides read TGTGCCAGCAGTGAAGCTATCACAGATACGCAGTATTTT. It is translated as CASSEAITDTQYF. V usage is TRBV6-1 and J usage is TRBJ2-3; D remains ambiguous. Germline assignment: CDR1 MNHNS and CDR2 SASEGT. Trimming stripped 0 bases from V and 2 bases from J, with 3 bases between. This CDR3 is 13 amino acids long.

CDR3 in amino acids: CASGNRDKYSPLHF. The CDR3, as DNA: TGTGCCAGCGGAAACCGGGACAAGTATTCACCCCTCCACTTT. The V and J genes are TRBV5-6 and TRBJ1-6, with a weak D call TRBD1 (6 bases). This CDR3 comprises 14 residues. V dropped 7 bases and J dropped 8 bases, with 16 bases sitting between them. CDR1 SGHDT and CDR2 YYEEEE come from the germline V gene. Variable domain in full (rest from reference TRBV5-6 and TRBJ1-6): DAGVTQSPTHLIKTRGQQVTLRCSPKSGHDTVSWYQQALGQGPQFIFQYYEEEERQRGNFPDRFSGHQFPNYSSELNVNALLLGDSALYLCASGNRDKYSPLHFGNGTRLTVT.

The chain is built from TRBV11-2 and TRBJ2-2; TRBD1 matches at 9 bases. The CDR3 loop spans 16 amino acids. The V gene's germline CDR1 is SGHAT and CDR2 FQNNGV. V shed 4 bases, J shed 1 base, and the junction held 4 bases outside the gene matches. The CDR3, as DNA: TGTGCCAGCAGCTCACCGGGACAGGGGAACACCGGGGAGCTGTTTTTT. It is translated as CASSSPGQGNTGELFF.

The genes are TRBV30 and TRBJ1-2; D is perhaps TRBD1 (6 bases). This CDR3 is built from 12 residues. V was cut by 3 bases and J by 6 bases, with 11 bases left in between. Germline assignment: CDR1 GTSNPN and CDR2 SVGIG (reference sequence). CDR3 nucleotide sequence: TGTGCCTGGAGAGCAACAGGGCATGGCTACACCTTC. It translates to CAWRATGHGYTF.

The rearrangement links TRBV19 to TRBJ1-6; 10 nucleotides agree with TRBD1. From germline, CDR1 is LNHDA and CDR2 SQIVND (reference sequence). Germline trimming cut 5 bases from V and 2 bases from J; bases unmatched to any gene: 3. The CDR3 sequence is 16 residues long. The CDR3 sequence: CASSSGQGAYNSPLHF. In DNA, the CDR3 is TGTGCCAGTAGTTCCGGACAGGGGGCCTATAATTCACCCCTCCACTTT.

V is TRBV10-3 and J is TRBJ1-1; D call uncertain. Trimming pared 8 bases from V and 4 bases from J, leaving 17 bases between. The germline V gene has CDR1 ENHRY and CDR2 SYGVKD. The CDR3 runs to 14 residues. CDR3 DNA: TGTGCCATCGCGAAAGAATCCGGGTCCACTGAAGCTTTCTTT. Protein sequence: CAIAKESGSTEAFF.

CDR3 nucleotides: TGTGCCTGGAACGCCCAGGGGCGCACTGAAGCTTTCTTT. Translating gives CAWNAQGRTEAFF. The V call is TRBV30, the J call TRBJ1-1, with D possibly matching TRBD1 (6 bases). The CDR3 loop spans 13 amino acids. Germline CDR1 GTSNPN, CDR2 SVGIG (reference sequence). Trimming left V 4 bases short and J 4 bases short, with 13 bases between. Based on the CDR3 plus reference TRBV30 and TRBJ1-1, the full variable domain is SQTIHQWPATLVQPVGSPLSLECTVEGTSNPNLYWYRQAAGRGLQLLFYSVGIGQISSEVPQNLSASRPQDRQFILSSKKLLLSDSGFYLCAWNAQGRTEAFFGQGTRLTVV.

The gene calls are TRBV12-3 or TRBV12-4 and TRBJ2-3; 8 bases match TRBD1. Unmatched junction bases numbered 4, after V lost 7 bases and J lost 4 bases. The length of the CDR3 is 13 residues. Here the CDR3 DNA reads TGTGCCAGCAAGATGACAGGGGCAGATACGCAGTATTTT. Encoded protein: CASKMTGADTQYF.

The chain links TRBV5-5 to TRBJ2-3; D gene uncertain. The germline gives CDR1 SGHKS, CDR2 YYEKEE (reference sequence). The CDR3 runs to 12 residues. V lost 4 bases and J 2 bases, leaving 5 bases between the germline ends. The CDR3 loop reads CASSLITDTQYF. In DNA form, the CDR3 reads TGTGCCAGCAGCCTAATCACAGATACGCAGTATTTT.

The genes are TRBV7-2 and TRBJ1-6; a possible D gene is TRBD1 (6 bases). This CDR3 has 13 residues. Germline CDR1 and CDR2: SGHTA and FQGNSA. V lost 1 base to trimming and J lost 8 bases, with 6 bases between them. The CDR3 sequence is CASSLEGDSPLHF. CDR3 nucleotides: TGTGCCAGCAGCTTAGAGGGGGATTCACCCCTCCACTTT.